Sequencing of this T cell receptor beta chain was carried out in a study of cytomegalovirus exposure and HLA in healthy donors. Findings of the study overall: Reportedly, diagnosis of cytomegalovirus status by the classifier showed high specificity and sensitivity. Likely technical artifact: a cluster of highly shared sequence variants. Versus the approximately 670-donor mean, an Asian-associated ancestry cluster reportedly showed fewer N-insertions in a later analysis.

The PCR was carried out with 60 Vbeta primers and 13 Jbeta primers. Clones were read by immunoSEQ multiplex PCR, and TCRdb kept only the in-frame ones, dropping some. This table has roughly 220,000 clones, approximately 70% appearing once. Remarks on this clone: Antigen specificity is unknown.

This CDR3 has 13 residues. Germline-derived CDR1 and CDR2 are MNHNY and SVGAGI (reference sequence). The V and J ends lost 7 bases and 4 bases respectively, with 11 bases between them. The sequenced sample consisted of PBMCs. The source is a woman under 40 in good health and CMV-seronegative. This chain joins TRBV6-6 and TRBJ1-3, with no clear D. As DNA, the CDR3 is TGTGCCAGCACCAACCACGGGGGAAACACCATATATTTT. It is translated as CASTNHGGNTIYF.